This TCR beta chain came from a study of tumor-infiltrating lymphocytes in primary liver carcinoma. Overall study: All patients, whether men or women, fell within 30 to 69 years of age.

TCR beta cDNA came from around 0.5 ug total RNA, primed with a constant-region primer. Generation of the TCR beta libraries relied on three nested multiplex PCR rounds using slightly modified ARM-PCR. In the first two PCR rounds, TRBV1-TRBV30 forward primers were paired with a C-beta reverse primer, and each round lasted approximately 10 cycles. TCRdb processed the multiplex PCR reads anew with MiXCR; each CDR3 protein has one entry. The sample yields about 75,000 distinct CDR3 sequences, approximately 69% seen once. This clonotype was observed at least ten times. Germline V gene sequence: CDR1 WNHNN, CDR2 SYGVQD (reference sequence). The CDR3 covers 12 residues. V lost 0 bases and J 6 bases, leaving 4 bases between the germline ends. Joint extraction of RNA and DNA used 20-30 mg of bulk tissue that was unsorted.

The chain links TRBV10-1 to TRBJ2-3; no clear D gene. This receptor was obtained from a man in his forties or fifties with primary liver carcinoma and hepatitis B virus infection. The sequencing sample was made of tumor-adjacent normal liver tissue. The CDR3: CASSESGDTQYF. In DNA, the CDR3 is TGCGCCAGCAGTGAGTCGGGGGATACGCAGTATTTT.